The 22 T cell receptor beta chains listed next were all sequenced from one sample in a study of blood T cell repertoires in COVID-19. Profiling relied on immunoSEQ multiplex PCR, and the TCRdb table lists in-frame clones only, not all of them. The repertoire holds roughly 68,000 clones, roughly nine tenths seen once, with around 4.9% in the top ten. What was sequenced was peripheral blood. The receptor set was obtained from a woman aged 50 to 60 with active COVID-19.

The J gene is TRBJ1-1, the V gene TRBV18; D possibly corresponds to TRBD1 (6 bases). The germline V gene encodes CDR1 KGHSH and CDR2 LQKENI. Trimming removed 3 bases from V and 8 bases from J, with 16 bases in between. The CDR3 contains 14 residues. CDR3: CASSPGQDATEAFF. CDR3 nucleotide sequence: TGTGCCAGCTCACCGGGACAAGACGCAACCGAAGCTTTCTTT.

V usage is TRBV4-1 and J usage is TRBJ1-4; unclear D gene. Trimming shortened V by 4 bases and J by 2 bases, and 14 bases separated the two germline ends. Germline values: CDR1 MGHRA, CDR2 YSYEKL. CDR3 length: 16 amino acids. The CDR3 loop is CASSLLLASTNEKLFF. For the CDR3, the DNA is TGCGCCAGCAGCCTCTTGCTTGCGTCGACTAATGAAAAACTGTTTTTT.

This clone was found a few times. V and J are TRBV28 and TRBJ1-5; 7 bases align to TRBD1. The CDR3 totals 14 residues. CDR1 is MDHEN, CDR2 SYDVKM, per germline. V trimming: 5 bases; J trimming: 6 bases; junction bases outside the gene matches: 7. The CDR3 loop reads CASSLTGISQPQHF. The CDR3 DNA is TGTGCCAGCAGTCTGACAGGGATATCTCAGCCCCAGCATTTT.

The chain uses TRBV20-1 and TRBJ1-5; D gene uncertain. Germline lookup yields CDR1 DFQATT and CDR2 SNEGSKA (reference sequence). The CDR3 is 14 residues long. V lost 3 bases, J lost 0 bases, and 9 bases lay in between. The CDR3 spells CSASGSSSNQPQHF. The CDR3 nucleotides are TGCAGTGCTAGTGGTTCGAGTAGCAATCAGCCCCAGCATTTT.

CDR3 residues: CASSPRGREFNDEQYF. The CDR3 coding sequence is TGTGCCAGCAGCCCACGGGGTAGGGAATTTAACGACGAGCAGTACTTC. The chain couples TRBV7-9 to TRBJ2-7, with TRBD2 as a possible D gene (5 bases). The V end was cut by 5 bases, the J end by 5 bases, with 22 bases between. The CDR3 is 16 amino acids. Germline values: CDR1 SEHNR, CDR2 FQNEAQ (reference sequence).

The CDR3 loop is CAWRLRQGPDQPQHF. The CDR3 nucleotides read TGTGCCTGGAGGCTACGACAGGGGCCAGATCAGCCCCAGCATTTT. This chain uses TRBV30 with TRBJ1-5, with 8 positions matching TRBD1. The CDR3 runs 15 residues. Germline V gene lookup returns CDR1 GTSNPN and CDR2 SVGIG (reference sequence). J gave up 5 bases and V 3 bases, and 9 bases lay outside the gene matches.

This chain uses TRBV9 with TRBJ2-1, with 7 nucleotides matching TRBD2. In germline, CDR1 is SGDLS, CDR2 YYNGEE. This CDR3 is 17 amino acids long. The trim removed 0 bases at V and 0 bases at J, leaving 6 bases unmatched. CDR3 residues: CASSVASGNPSYNEQFF. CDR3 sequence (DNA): TGTGCCAGCAGCGTAGCCAGCGGGAACCCCTCCTACAATGAGCAGTTCTTC.

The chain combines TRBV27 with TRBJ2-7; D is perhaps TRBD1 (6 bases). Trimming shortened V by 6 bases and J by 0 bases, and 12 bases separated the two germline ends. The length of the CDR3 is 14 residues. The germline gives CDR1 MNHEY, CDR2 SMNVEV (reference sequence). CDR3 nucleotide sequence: TGTGCCAGCAGGATGCAGGGGAACTCCTACGAGCAGTACTTC. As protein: CASRMQGNSYEQYF.

The CDR3 protein is CASSDRTSGRPRAGELFF. For the CDR3, the DNA is TGCGCCAGCAGTGATCGGACTAGCGGGAGGCCGAGGGCCGGGGAGCTGTTTTTT. The chain carries TRBV10-1 and TRBJ2-2, with 14 bases lining up with TRBD2. Germline V CDR1 and CDR2: WNHNN, SYGVQD (reference sequence). Trimming at V came to 3 bases and at J to 6 bases, leaving 9 bases not matched to a gene. The CDR3 is 18 residues long.

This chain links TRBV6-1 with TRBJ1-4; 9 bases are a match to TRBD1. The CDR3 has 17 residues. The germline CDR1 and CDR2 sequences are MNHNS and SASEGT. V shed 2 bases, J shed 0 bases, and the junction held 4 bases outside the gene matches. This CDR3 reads CASSEPGQGPTNEKLFF. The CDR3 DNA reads TGTGCCAGCAGTGAACCGGGACAGGGACCAACTAATGAAAAACTGTTTTTT.

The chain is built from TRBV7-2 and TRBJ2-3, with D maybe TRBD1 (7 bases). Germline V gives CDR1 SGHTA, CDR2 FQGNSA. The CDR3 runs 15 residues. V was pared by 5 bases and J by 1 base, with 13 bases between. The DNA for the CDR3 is TGTGCCAGCAGCCCGTCAGGGGGGCGCACAGATACGCAGTATTTT. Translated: CASSPSGGRTDTQYF.

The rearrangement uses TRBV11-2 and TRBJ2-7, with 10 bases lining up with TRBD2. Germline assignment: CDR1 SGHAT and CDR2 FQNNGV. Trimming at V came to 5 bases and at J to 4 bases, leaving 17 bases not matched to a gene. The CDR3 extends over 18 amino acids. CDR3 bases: TGTGCCAGCAGCCCATTGGGGAGGGCTAGCGGGAGTCAATACGAGCAGTACTTC. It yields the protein CASSPLGRASGSQYEQYF.

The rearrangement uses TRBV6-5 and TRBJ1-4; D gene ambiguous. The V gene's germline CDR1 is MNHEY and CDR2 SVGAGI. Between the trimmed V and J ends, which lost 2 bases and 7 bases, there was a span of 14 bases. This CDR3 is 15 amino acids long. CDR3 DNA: TGTGCCAGCAGTTACGGTGAGCCCGCCCCTGAAAAACTGTTTTTT. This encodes CASSYGEPAPEKLFF.

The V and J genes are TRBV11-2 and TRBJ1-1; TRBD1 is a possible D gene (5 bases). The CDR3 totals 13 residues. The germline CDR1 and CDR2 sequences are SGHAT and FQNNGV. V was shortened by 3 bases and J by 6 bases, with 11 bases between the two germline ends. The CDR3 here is CASSLTQGSEAFF. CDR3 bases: TGTGCCAGCAGCTTGACCCAGGGCTCTGAAGCTTTCTTT.

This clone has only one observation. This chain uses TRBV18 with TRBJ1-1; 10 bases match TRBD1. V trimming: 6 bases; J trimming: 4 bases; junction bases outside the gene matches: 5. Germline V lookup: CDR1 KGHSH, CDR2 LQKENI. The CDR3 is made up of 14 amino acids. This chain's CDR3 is CASSLDRGSTEAFF. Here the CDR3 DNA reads TGTGCCAGCTCCTTGGACAGGGGGTCCACTGAAGCTTTCTTT.

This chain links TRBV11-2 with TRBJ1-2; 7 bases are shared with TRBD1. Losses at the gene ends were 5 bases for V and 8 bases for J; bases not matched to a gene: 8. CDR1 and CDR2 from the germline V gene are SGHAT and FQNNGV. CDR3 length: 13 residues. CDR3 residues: CASSPRTGGGYTF. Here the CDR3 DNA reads TGTGCCAGCAGCCCAAGGACAGGCGGCGGCTACACCTTC.

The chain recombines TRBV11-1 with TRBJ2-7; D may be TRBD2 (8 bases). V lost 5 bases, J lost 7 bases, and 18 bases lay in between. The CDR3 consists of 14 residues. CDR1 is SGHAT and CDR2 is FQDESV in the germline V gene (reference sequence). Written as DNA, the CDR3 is TGTGCCAGCAGCCCGCCGGGAGGGGGCGGAGAGCAGTACTTC. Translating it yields CASSPPGGGGEQYF.

Here the CDR3 reads CASSPGQTPFSGNTIYF. In DNA, the CDR3 is TGTGCCAGCAGCCCGGGACAGACTCCGTTTTCTGGAAACACCATATATTTT. The chain is built from TRBV27 and TRBJ1-3; 7 bases are a match to TRBD1. The CDR3 has 17 residues. V dropped 6 bases and J dropped 1; count of bases not matched to a gene: 12. Germline V gene data show CDR1 as MNHEY and CDR2 as SMNVEV (reference sequence).

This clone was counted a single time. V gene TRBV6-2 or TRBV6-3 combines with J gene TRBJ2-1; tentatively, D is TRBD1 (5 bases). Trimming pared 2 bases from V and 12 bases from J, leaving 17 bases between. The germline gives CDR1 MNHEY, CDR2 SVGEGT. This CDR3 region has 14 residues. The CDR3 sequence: CASSYDRQPVGQFF. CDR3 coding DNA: TGTGCCAGCAGTTACGATCGACAGCCGGTGGGGCAGTTCTTC.

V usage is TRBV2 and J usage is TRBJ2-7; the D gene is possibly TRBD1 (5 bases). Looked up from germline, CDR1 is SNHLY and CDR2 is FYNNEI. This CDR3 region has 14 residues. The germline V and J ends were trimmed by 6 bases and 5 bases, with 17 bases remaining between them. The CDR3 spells CASRWTQNHHEQYF. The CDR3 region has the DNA TGTGCCAGCAGATGGACACAGAACCACCACGAGCAGTACTTC.

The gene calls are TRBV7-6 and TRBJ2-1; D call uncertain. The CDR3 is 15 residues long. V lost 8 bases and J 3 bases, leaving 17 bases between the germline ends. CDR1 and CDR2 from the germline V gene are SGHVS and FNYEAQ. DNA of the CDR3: TGTGCCAGCTCTGCTAGGCAGTCGGTCTACAATGAGCAGTTCTTC. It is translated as CASSARQSVYNEQFF.

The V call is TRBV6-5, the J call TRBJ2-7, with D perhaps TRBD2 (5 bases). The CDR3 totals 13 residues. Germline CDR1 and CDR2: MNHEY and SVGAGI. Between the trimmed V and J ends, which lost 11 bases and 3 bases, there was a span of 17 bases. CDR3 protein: CACQSGGSYEQYF. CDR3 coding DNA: TGTGCCTGCCAAAGCGGCGGTAGCTACGAGCAGTACTTC.